What follows describes a single T cell receptor beta chain. Data came from immunoSEQ multiplex PCR; TCRdb stores just in-frame clones and leaves some out. The sample includes roughly 80,000 clones, about 78% of them seen just once. The CDR3 loop spans 15 amino acids. V was clipped by 5 bases and J by 6 bases, with 16 bases between them. Looked up from germline, CDR1 is SGHVS and CDR2 is FNYEAQ. This sample stems from a study of blood T cell repertoires in COVID-19. This chain links TRBV7-6 with TRBJ1-4; D unclear. The sequencing input was peripheral blood. The source of this sequence is a human donor in a cohort sampled during active COVID-19. CDR3 DNA: TGTGCCAGCAGCGCGTACATTGGCCGGGATGAAAAACTGTTTTTT. Translated, it gives CASSAYIGRDEKLFF. Full variable domain (rest looked up from reference TRBV7-6 and TRBJ1-4): GAGVSQSPRYKVTKRGQDVALRCDPISGHVSLYWYRQALGQGPEFLTYFNYEAQQDKSGLPNDRFSAERPEGSISTLTIQRTEQRDSAMYRCASSAYIGRDEKLFFGSGTQLSVL.